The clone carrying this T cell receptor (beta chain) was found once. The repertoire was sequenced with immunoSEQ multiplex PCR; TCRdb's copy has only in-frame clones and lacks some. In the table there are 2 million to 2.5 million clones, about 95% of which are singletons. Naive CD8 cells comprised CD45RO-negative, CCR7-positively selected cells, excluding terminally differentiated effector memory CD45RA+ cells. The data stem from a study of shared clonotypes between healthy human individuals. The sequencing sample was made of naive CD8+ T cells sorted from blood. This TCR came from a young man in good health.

CDR3 coding DNA: TGTGCCTGGAACCCTTCCTTGACCTACCCCCCTGAAGCTTTCTTT. Protein product: CAWNPSLTYPPEAFF. The chain couples TRBV30 to TRBJ1-1; D unclear. V was pared by 4 bases and J by 6 bases, with 21 bases between. The CDR3 spans 15 residues. CDR1 is GTSNPN and CDR2 is SVGIG in the germline V gene (reference sequence).